The 10 T cell receptor beta chains reported below all come from one sample, sequenced in a study of response to subunit inactivated influenza vaccine (dated by TCRdb to the late 2010s). Library preparation used RT-PCR. Sequencing took place on an Illumina HiSeq 2500. TCRdb reworked the public reads: Q25 trimming with fastp, MiXCR clone assembly, productive beta chains retained. Duplicate CDR3 protein sequences are folded into a single record with the most common DNA and genes. Here the sample has about 610,000 distinct CDR3 sequences; roughly 15% occur a single time. The ten largest clones represent more than 9.5% of the sample. The material was PBMCs from blood, obtained approximately 13 days after vaccination. The origin of the receptors is a man between 45 and 60 years old who received an inactivated influenza vaccine. Donor details come from another sample of the same person, matched by shared clones.

V gene TRBV7-2 combines with J gene TRBJ1-4; TRBD1 matches at 8 bases. The length of the CDR3 is 16 residues. CDR1 and CDR2 (germline): SGHTA, FQGNSA. V trimming: 0 bases; J trimming: 4 bases; junction bases outside the gene matches: 4. CDR3 sequence: CASSLARTGINEKLFF. DNA for the CDR3: TGTGCCAGCAGCTTAGCAAGGACAGGGATTAATGAAAAACTGTTTTTT.

The CDR3 bases are TGCAGCGTTGAGTGTCTCAACCTTGGAAACAATGAGCAGTTCTTC. Residues: CSVECLNLGNNEQFF. The chain joins TRBV29-1 to TRBJ2-1; D uncertain. This CDR3 is built from 15 residues. V was clipped by 3 bases and J by 5 bases, with 17 bases between them. The germline gives CDR1 SQVTM, CDR2 ANQGSEA.

J is TRBJ2-5 and V is TRBV11-3; no reliable D call. The CDR3 has 13 amino acids. V lost 2 bases to trimming and J lost 3 bases, with 7 bases between them. Germline values: CDR1 SGHNT, CDR2 YENEEA. The CDR3 DNA reads TGTGCCAGCAGCTTAACAGCTAAAGAGACCCAGTACTTC. Translation gives CASSLTAKETQYF.

The rearrangement joins TRBV5-1 to TRBJ2-3; 8 nucleotides line up with TRBD2. CDR3 length: 16 amino acids. The germline CDR1 and CDR2 sequences are SGHRS and YFSETQ. J gave up 1 base and V 1 base, and 5 bases lay outside the gene matches. CDR3 nucleotide sequence: TGCGCCAGCAGCTTGCCCTCGCGGGGGGGCACAGATACGCAGTATTTT. This sequence encodes CASSLPSRGGTDTQYF.

The chain carries TRBV9 and TRBJ2-1, with TRBD2 identical over 7 bases. The V gene end was trimmed by 4 bases and the J gene end by 4 bases; junction bases not matched to a gene: 8. This CDR3 is 15 amino acids long. Per the germline V gene, CDR1 is SGDLS and CDR2 is YYNGEE. The CDR3 DNA is TGTGCCAGCAGCCAGAGACTAGCCACTTACAATGAGCAGTTCTTC. It yields the protein CASSQRLATYNEQFF.

This clonotype was counted a few times. The gene calls are TRBV4-1 and TRBJ1-2, with D possibly being TRBD1 (6 bases). V lost 1 base, J lost 4 bases, and 10 bases lay in between. Looked up from germline, CDR1 is MGHRA and CDR2 is YSYEKL. The CDR3 covers 14 residues. The CDR3, as DNA: TGCGCCAGCAGCCAAGCAGGGGTTGGCTATGGCTACACCTTC. Encoded protein: CASSQAGVGYGYTF.

The V and J genes are TRBV4-1 and TRBJ2-2, with D possibly matching TRBD1 (6 bases). Trimming took 3 bases from V and 3 from J, leaving 14 bases between them. The CDR3 spans 16 residues. The germline gives CDR1 MGHRA, CDR2 YSYEKL. The CDR3 DNA reads as TGCGCCAGCAGCCACTATCAGGGGCGTGACACCGGGGAGCTGTTTTTT. The encoded protein is CASSHYQGRDTGELFF.

This clonotype appeared many times. The chain joins TRBV20-1 to TRBJ2-3; no clear D gene. Trimming took 3 bases from V and 2 from J, leaving 6 bases between them. Germline assignment: CDR1 DFQATT and CDR2 SNEGSKA (reference sequence). This CDR3 is built from 12 residues. CDR3 DNA sequence: TGCAGTGCTAGGCAGGACACAGATACGCAGTATTTT. It encodes CSARQDTDTQYF.

The chain joins TRBV2 to TRBJ2-3; 7 bases are shared with TRBD1. CDR3 length: 14 residues. The V gene end was trimmed by 6 bases and the J gene end by 2 bases; junction bases not matched to a gene: 5. Germline CDR1 is SNHLY and CDR2 is FYNNEI. CDR3 DNA sequence: TGTGCCAGCAGGTGGGGACAGACCACAGATACGCAGTATTTT. This gives the protein CASRWGQTTDTQYF. Drawing the rest from reference TRBV2 and TRBJ2-3, the complete variable domain is EPEVTQTPSHQVTQMGQEVILRCVPISNHLYFYWYRQILGQKVEFLVSFYNNEISEKSEIFDDQFSVERPDGSNFTLKIRSTKLEDSAMYFCASRWGQTTDTQYFGPGTRLTVL.

The V call is TRBV28, the J call TRBJ2-1; unclear D gene. The V end was cut by 3 bases, the J end by 0 bases, with 9 bases between. The CDR3 has 15 amino acids. Germline V gene lookup returns CDR1 MDHEN and CDR2 SYDVKM. The CDR3 reads CASSFGRSSYNEQFF. In nucleotides, the CDR3 is TGTGCCAGCAGTTTTGGGCGGTCCTCCTACAATGAGCAGTTCTTC. The whole variable domain, remainder taken from reference TRBV28 and TRBJ2-1, is DVKVTQSSRYLVKRTGEKVFLECVQDMDHENMFWYRQDPGLGLRLIYFSYDVKMKEKGDIPEGYSVSREKKERFSLILESASTNQTSMYLCASSFGRSSYNEQFFGPGTRLTVL.